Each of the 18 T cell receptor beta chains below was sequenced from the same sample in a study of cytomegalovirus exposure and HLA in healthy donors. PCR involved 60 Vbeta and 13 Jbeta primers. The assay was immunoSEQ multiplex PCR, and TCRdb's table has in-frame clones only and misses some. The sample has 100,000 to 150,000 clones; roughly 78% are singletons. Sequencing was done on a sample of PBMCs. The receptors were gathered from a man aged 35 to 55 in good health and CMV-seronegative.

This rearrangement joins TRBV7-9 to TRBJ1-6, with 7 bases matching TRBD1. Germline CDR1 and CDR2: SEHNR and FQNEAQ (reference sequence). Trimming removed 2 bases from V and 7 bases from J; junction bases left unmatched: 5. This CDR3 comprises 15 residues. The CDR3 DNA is TGTGCCAGCAGCTTATTAGGGACAGCGAATTCACCCCTCCACTTT. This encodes CASSLLGTANSPLHF.

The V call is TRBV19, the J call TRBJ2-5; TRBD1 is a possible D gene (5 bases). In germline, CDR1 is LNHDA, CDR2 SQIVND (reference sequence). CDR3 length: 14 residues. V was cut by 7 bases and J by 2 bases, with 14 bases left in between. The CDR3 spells CASKLSGNQETQYF. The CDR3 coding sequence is TGTGCCAGTAAGCTTTCAGGGAATCAAGAGACCCAGTACTTC. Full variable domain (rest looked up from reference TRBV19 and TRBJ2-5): DGGITQSPKYLFRKEGQNVTLSCEQNLNHDAMYWYRQDPGQGLRLIYYSQIVNDFQKGDIAEGYSVSREKKESFPLTVTSAQKNPTAFYLCASKLSGNQETQYFGPGTRLLVL.

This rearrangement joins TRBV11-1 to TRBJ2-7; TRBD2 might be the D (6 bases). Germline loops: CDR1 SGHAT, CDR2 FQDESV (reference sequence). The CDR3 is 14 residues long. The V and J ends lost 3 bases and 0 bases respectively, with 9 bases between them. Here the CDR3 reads CASSFDGSSYEQYF. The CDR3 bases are TGTGCCAGCAGCTTTGACGGGAGCTCCTACGAGCAGTACTTC.

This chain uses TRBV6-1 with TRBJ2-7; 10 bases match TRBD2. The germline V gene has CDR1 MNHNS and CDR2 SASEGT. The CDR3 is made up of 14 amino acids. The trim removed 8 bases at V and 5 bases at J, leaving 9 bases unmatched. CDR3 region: CASRASGSIHEQYF. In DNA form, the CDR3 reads TGTGCCAGCCGGGCTAGCGGGAGTATCCACGAGCAGTACTTC.

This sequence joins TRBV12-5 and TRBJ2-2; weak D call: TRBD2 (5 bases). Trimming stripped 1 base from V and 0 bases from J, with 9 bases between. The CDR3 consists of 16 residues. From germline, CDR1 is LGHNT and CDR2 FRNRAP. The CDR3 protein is CASGLAPGTNTGELFF. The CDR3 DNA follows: TGTGCTAGTGGTTTGGCTCCGGGGACGAACACCGGGGAGCTGTTTTTT.

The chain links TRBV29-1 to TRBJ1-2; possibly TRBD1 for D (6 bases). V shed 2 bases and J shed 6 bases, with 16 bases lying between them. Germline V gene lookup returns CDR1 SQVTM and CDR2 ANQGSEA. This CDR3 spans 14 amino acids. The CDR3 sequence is CSVERGGIANGYTF. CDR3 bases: TGCAGCGTTGAAAGGGGGGGGATCGCTAATGGCTACACCTTC.

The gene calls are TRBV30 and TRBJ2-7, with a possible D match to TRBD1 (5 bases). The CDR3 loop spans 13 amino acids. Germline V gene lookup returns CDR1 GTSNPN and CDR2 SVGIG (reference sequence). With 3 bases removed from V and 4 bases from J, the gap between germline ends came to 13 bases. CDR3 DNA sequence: TGTGCCTGGAGGGGGCCCTCGCTTTACGAGCAGTACTTC. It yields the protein CAWRGPSLYEQYF. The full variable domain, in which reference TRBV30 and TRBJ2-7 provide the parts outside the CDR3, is SQTIHQWPATLVQPVGSPLSLECTVEGTSNPNLYWYRQAAGRGLQLLFYSVGIGQISSEVPQNLSASRPQDRQFILSSKKLLLSDSGFYLCAWRGPSLYEQYFGPGTRLTVT.

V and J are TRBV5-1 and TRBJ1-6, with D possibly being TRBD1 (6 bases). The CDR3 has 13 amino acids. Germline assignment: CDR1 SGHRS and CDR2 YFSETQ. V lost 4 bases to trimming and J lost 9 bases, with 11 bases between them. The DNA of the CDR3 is TGCGCCAGCAGCAAAACAGGGCTTTCACCCCTCCACTTT. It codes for CASSKTGLSPLHF.

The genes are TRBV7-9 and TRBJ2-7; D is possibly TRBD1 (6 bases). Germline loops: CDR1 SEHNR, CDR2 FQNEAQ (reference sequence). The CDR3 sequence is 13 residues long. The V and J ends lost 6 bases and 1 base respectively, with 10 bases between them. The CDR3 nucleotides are TGTGCCAGCAGAGTTGGACAGTCCTACGAGCAGTACTTC. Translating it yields CASRVGQSYEQYF. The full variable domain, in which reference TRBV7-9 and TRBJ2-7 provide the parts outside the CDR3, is DTGVSQNPRHKITKRGQNVTFRCDPISEHNRLYWYRQTLGQGPEFLTYFQNEAQLEKSRLLSDRFSAERPKGSFSTLEIQRTEQGDSAMYLCASRVGQSYEQYFGPGTRLTVT.

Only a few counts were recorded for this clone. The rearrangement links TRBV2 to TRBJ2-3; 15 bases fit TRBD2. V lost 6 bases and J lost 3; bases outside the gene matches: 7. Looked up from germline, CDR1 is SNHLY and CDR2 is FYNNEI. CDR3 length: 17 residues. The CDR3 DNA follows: TGTGCCAGCAGACCGGGACTAGCGGGAGGTGGGACAGATACGCAGTATTTT. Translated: CASRPGLAGGGTDTQYF.

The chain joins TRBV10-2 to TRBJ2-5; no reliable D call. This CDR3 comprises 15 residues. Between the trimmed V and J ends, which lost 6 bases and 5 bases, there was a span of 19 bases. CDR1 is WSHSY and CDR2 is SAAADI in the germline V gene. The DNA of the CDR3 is TGCGCCAGCAGGGTGGGCTTAACCGGTGCGGAGACCCAGTACTTC. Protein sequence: CASRVGLTGAETQYF.

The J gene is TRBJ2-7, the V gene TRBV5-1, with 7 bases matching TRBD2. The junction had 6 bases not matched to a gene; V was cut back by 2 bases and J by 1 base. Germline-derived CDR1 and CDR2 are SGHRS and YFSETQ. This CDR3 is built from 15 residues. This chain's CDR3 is CASSLLAGQSYEQYF. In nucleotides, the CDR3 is TGCGCCAGCAGCTTATTAGCGGGTCAATCCTACGAGCAGTACTTC.

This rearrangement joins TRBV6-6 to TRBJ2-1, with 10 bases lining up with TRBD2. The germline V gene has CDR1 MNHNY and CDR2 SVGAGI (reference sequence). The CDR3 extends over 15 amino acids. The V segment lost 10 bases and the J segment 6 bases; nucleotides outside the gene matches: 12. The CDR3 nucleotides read TGTGCCATTTCGGCAGGAACTAGCGGGACCAATGAGCAGTTCTTC. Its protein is CAISAGTSGTNEQFF.

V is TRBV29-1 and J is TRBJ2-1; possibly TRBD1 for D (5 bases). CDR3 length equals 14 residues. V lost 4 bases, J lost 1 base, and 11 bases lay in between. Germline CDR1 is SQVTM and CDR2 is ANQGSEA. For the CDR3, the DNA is TGCAGCGTTGCCCACAGGCAATCCTACAATGAGCAGTTCTTC. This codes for CSVAHRQSYNEQFF.

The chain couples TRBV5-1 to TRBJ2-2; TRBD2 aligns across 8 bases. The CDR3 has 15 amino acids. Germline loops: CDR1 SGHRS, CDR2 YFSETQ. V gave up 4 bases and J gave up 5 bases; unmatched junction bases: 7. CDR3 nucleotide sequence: TGCGCCAGCAGCAACAGCGGGAGTGGAACCGGGGAGCTGTTTTTT. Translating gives CASSNSGSGTGELFF.

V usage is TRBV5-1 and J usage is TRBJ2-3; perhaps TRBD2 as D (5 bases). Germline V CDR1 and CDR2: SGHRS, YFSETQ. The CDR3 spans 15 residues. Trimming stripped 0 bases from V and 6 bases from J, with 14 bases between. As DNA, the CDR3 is TGCGCCAGCAGCTTGGAGGCTGGTTGGGAGGATACGCAGTATTTT. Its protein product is CASSLEAGWEDTQYF.

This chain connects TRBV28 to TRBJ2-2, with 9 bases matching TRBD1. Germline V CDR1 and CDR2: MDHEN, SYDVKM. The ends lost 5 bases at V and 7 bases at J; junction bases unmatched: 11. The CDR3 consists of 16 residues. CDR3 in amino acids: CASSRSTGQGHGELFF. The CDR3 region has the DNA TGTGCCAGCAGTAGATCAACGGGACAGGGACACGGGGAGCTGTTTTTT. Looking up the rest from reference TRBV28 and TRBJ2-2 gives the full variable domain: DVKVTQSSRYLVKRTGEKVFLECVQDMDHENMFWYRQDPGLGLRLIYFSYDVKMKEKGDIPEGYSVSREKKERFSLILESASTNQTSMYLCASSRSTGQGHGELFFGEGSRLTVL.

The DNA of the CDR3 is TGTGCCAGCAGCTTAAGCAGGGACCAAGAGACCCAGTACTTC. The encoded protein is CASSLSRDQETQYF. The rearrangement joins TRBV7-8 to TRBJ2-5; D perhaps matches TRBD1 (5 bases). CDR1 and CDR2 (germline): SGHVS, FQNEAQ. This CDR3 has 14 residues. Trimming removed 2 bases from V and 0 bases from J, with 7 bases in between.